These 20 T cell receptor beta chains were sequenced from one sample in a study of cytomegalovirus exposure and HLA in healthy donors. PCR was performed using 60 Vbeta and 13 Jbeta primers. Sequencing was performed with immunoSEQ multiplex PCR; in TCRdb, only in-frame clones are kept and a portion is missing. Among 200,000 to 250,000 clones, around 85% were seen once, and the ten largest hold roughly 1.3%. Material for sequencing was PBMCs. The receptors here all came from a human donor in good health.

V is TRBV4-3 and J is TRBJ1-3; tentatively, D is TRBD1 (6 bases). Germline lookup yields CDR1 LGHNA and CDR2 YSLEER. The CDR3 loop spans 16 amino acids. V was trimmed by 1 base and J by 2 bases, leaving 12 bases between them. CDR3 nucleotides: TGCGCCAGCAGCCAAGGTCGGGGGGCAACTGGAAACACCATATATTTT. It specifies CASSQGRGATGNTIYF.

V gene TRBV7-2 combines with J gene TRBJ1-1, with D hard to call. Trimming cost V 2 bases and J 1 base, with 5 bases left between them. Looked up from germline, CDR1 is SGHTA and CDR2 is FQGNSA. The CDR3 spans 13 residues. This CDR3 is CASSLQKNTEAFF. The CDR3, as DNA: TGTGCCAGCAGCTTACAGAAGAACACTGAAGCTTTCTTT.

The chain uses TRBV28 and TRBJ2-7; D ambiguous. The CDR3 spans 16 residues. Trimming took 6 bases from V and 2 from J, leaving 20 bases between them. Germline V gene lookup returns CDR1 MDHEN and CDR2 SYDVKM. CDR3: CASSLPPLRPTYEQYF. The CDR3 DNA reads TGTGCCAGCAGCCTACCCCCCCTGAGGCCAACCTACGAGCAGTACTTC.

The rearrangement links TRBV9 to TRBJ2-3; TRBD2 matches at 8 bases. The germline V gene encodes CDR1 SGDLS and CDR2 YYNGEE. V lost 7 bases, J lost 4 bases, and 5 bases stayed unmatched. The CDR3 runs to 13 residues. CDR3 loop: CASAAGRADTQYF. CDR3 nucleotides: TGTGCCAGCGCAGCCGGGAGGGCAGATACGCAGTATTTT.

Turning to this clone: An end of the junction differs from the germline gene, which may be a read error. V is TRBV7-9 and J is TRBJ2-5; 7 bases align to TRBD1. The CDR3 spans 15 residues. The germline V gene has CDR1 SEHNR and CDR2 FQNEAQ (reference sequence). CDR3 in amino acids: CSSSLGTANRETQYF. The CDR3 DNA reads as TGTTCCAGCAGCCTCGGGACAGCTAATCGGGAGACCCAGTACTTC.

The chain is built from TRBV10-1 and TRBJ2-7, with D perhaps matching TRBD2 (5 bases). Deletions cut 0 bases from V and 6 bases from J, with 9 bases between. The CDR3 covers 13 residues. Germline lookup yields CDR1 WNHNN and CDR2 SYGVQD (reference sequence). The CDR3 protein is CASSESLRGEQYF. The CDR3 region has the DNA TGCGCCAGCAGTGAGTCGCTTCGGGGCGAGCAGTACTTC.

This chain joins TRBV15 and TRBJ2-5; D is perhaps TRBD1 (5 bases). Germline assignment: CDR1 LNHNV and CDR2 YYDKDF (reference sequence). Trimming cost V 0 bases and J 1 base, with 21 bases left between them. The CDR3 loop spans 19 amino acids. The CDR3 DNA reads TGTGCCACCAGCAGAGAGCCGGGTTGGGGCGGTCCATCCCAAGAGACCCAGTACTTC. This codes for CATSREPGWGGPSQETQYF.

The V and J genes are TRBV5-1 and TRBJ1-1; no clear D. V lost 1 base, J lost 0 bases, and 10 bases lay in between. The CDR3 is made up of 15 amino acids. Germline CDR1 reads SGHRS; CDR2 reads YFSETQ. The CDR3 nucleotides are TGCGCCAGCAGCTTGATTCCTTCTGTGAACACTGAAGCTTTCTTT. It is translated as CASSLIPSVNTEAFF.

This sequence joins TRBV7-6 and TRBJ2-2; 7 positions match TRBD2. Trimming took 4 bases from V and 6 from J; bases not matched to a gene: 14. Germline CDR1 reads SGHVS; CDR2 reads FNYEAQ. There are 17 residues in the CDR3. CDR3 in DNA: TGTGCCAGCAGCTCCCGATTAGCGGGTGTTGTCGCCGGGGAGCTGTTTTTT. Its translation is CASSSRLAGVVAGELFF.

V is TRBV30 and J is TRBJ2-1; 8 bases match TRBD2. V dropped 0 bases and J dropped 6; count of bases not matched to a gene: 7. This CDR3 comprises 15 residues. Germline lookup yields CDR1 GTSNPN and CDR2 SVGIG (reference sequence). The CDR3 sequence is CAWSVAGLEINEQFF. In nucleotides, the CDR3 is TGTGCCTGGAGTGTGGCGGGACTAGAGATCAATGAGCAGTTCTTC.

V gene TRBV5-1 combines with J gene TRBJ2-3; weak D call: TRBD2 (6 bases). The ends were cut back, 4 bases at V and 2 bases at J, with 17 bases in the middle. The CDR3 is 16 residues long. The germline CDR1 and CDR2 sequences are SGHRS and YFSETQ. CDR3 region: CASSPTLAPLTDTQYF. The CDR3 nucleotides are TGCGCCAGCAGCCCTACACTAGCCCCTCTCACAGATACGCAGTATTTT.

This rearrangement joins TRBV2 to TRBJ1-2, with 9 nucleotides matching TRBD1. This CDR3 comprises 15 residues. Trimming took 6 bases from V and 4 from J; bases not matched to a gene: 9. Per the germline V gene, CDR1 is SNHLY and CDR2 is FYNNEI. CDR3 amino acids: CASSPTGGGGYGYTF. CDR3 DNA sequence: TGTGCCAGCAGCCCCACAGGGGGCGGGGGCTATGGCTACACCTTC. Based on the CDR3 plus reference TRBV2 and TRBJ1-2, the full variable domain is EPEVTQTPSHQVTQMGQEVILRCVPISNHLYFYWYRQILGQKVEFLVSFYNNEISEKSEIFDDQFSVERPDGSNFTLKIRSTKLEDSAMYFCASSPTGGGGYGYTFGSGTRLTVV.

The V and J genes are TRBV19 and TRBJ1-5, with 7 bases fitting TRBD1. Looked up from germline, CDR1 is LNHDA and CDR2 is SQIVND (reference sequence). CDR3 length equals 15 residues. J gave up 4 bases and V 1 base, and 4 bases lay outside the gene matches. CDR3 amino acids: CASSIGLDRNQPQHF. The CDR3 nucleotides read TGTGCCAGTAGTATAGGTCTGGACAGGAATCAGCCCCAGCATTTT. Together with reference TRBV19 and TRBJ1-5, the CDR3 gives the full variable domain: DGGITQSPKYLFRKEGQNVTLSCEQNLNHDAMYWYRQDPGQGLRLIYYSQIVNDFQKGDIAEGYSVSREKKESFPLTVTSAQKNPTAFYLCASSIGLDRNQPQHFGDGTRLSIL.

The CDR3 protein is CASRPDRGPQHF. The CDR3 DNA reads TGTGCCAGCAGGCCTGATCGGGGTCCCCAGCATTTT. The rearrangement joins TRBV6-5 to TRBJ1-5; D not resolved. This CDR3 is built from 12 residues. Germline V CDR1 and CDR2: MNHEY, SVGAGI. V lost 6 bases to trimming and J lost 10 bases, with 13 bases between them.

The sample holds a few counts of this clone. The chain recombines TRBV27 with TRBJ2-7; perhaps TRBD2 as D (5 bases). V was shortened by 3 bases and J by 4 bases, with 13 bases between the two germline ends. Germline CDR1 and CDR2: MNHEY and SMNVEV (reference sequence). The CDR3 totals 14 residues. DNA of the CDR3: TGTGCCAGCAGTTTGCGGGCCGACGGGTACGAGCAGTACTTC. The encoded protein is CASSLRADGYEQYF.

The gene calls are TRBV4-1 and TRBJ2-1; 9 bases map to TRBD2. V was clipped by 0 bases and J by 7 bases; unmatched bases: 7. This CDR3 is 16 amino acids long. The germline CDR1 and CDR2 sequences are MGHRA and YSYEKL. CDR3 coding DNA: TGCGCCAGCAGCCAAGAAGAAGGTAGCGGGAGTAATGAGCAGTTCTTC. It specifies CASSQEEGSGSNEQFF.

This rearrangement joins TRBV7-8 to TRBJ2-1; TRBD2 agrees at 7 bases. This CDR3 is built from 19 residues. Germline-derived CDR1 and CDR2 are SGHVS and FQNEAQ. The V gene end was trimmed by 4 bases and the J gene end by 8 bases; junction bases not matched to a gene: 23. The CDR3 loop reads CASSSGRPKAGLMVHEQFF. CDR3 bases: TGTGCCAGCAGCTCAGGCCGGCCCAAAGCGGGATTAATGGTCCATGAGCAGTTCTTC. The whole variable domain, remainder taken from reference TRBV7-8 and TRBJ2-1, is GAGVSQSPRYKVAKRGQDVALRCDPISGHVSLFWYQQALGQGPEFLTYFQNEAQLDKSGLPSDRFFAERPEGSVSTLKIQRTQQEDSAVYLCASSSGRPKAGLMVHEQFFGPGTRLTVL.

This chain joins TRBV12-5 and TRBJ1-2, with D perhaps matching TRBD1 (5 bases). This CDR3 comprises 14 residues. Germline CDR1 reads LGHNT; CDR2 reads FRNRAP. V gave up 5 bases and J gave up 6 bases, with 16 bases separating them. The CDR3 nucleotides are TGTGCTAGTGGTATGCTCAGGGAATGGGATGGCTACACCTTC. Residues: CASGMLREWDGYTF.

The chain combines TRBV6-4 with TRBJ2-1; a weak D match, TRBD1 (7 bases). The V end lost 4 bases, the J end lost 6 bases, and 19 bases lay between the germline ends. CDR1 is MRHNA, CDR2 SNTAGT, per germline. This CDR3 has 16 amino acids. The CDR3 spells CASSGKTGEGANEQFF. Written as DNA, the CDR3 is TGTGCCAGCAGTGGGAAAACGGGAGAGGGGGCCAATGAGCAGTTCTTC.

The chain recombines TRBV6-1 with TRBJ2-6, with a weak D call TRBD1 (6 bases). CDR3 size: 14 residues. The V gene's germline CDR1 is MNHNS and CDR2 SASEGT. The germline V and J ends were trimmed by 6 bases and 9 bases, with 15 bases remaining between them. The CDR3: CASSLGHGINVLTF. CDR3 in DNA: TGTGCCAGCAGCTTGGGACACGGTATCAACGTCCTGACTTTC.